This T cell receptor (beta chain) was recorded in a study of response to subunit inactivated influenza vaccine. This clonotype was detected a few times. Its cognate antigen is unknown. TCRdb redid the calling of the RT-PCR reads with MiXCR, one entry per CDR3 protein. The sample holds just over 300,000 distinct CDR3 sequences; roughly a fifth are singletons and the top ten take roughly a tenth. CDR1 and CDR2 from the germline V gene are SGHRS and YFSETQ. V lost 4 bases and J lost 8; bases outside the gene matches: 9. The CDR3 is 17 residues long. Study findings and constraints: Each seasonal influenza vaccination recruits few new T cells, the authors suggested.

This receptor was identified in a man in his fifties or sixties who received an inactivated influenza vaccine. The gene calls are TRBV5-1 and TRBJ2-2; 15 bases align to TRBD2. Sequences were derived from PBMCs from blood, sampled 21 months after vaccination. CDR3 sequence: CASSAGLAGGTTGELFF. DNA for the CDR3: TGCGCCAGCAGCGCGGGACTAGCGGGAGGTACGACTGGGGAGCTGTTTTTT.